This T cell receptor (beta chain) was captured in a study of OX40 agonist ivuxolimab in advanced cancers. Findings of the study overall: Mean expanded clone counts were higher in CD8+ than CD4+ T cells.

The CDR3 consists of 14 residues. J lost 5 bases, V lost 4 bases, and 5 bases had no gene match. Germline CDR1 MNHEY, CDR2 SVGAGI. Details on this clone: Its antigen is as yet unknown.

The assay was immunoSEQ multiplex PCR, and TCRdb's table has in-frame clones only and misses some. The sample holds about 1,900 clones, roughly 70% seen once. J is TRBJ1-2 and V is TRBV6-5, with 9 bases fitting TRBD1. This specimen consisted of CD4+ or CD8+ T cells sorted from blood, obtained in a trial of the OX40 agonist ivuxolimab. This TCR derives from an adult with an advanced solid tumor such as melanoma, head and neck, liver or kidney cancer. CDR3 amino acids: CASSSTGGAYGYTF. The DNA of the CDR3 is TGTGCCAGCAGTTCCACAGGGGGCGCTTATGGCTACACCTTC.